These 15 T cell receptor beta chains share one sample of origin, sequenced in a study of tumor-infiltrating lymphocytes in primary liver carcinoma. From unsorted bulk tissue weighing roughly 17-32 mg, DNA and RNA were co-extracted. A constant-region primer primed TCR beta cDNA synthesis from about 530 ng of total RNA. Libraries covering TCR beta were generated through three nested multiplex PCR rounds (using a slightly modified ARM-PCR). The opening two PCR rounds, nine to eleven cycles each, paired TRBV1-TRBV30 forward primers with a C-beta reverse primer. A single record per CDR3 protein comes from TCRdb applying MiXCR to the multiplex PCR reads. This table has about 66,000 distinct CDR3 sequences, roughly two thirds appearing once. Sample: liver tumor tissue from sampling region 4. Sample subset: tumor region T4, right-lateral pole. The source of these receptors is a middle-aged man with primary liver carcinoma and hepatitis B virus infection.

As for this clonotype: One end of the junction does not line up with germline, which may come from a read error. CDR3: CVSSQDRAGANTRELFF. The CDR3 DNA is TGTGTCAGCAGCCAAGATAGAGCGGGAGCGAACACCCGGGAGCTGTTTTTT. This sequence joins TRBV4-1 and TRBJ2-2; 8 bases agree with TRBD2. Germline values: CDR1 MGHRA, CDR2 YSYEKL. The CDR3 is 17 amino acids.

This clonotype came up a few times. The junction departs from germline at one end; a sequencing error may be responsible. The chain is built from TRBV6-1 and TRBJ2-1, with 11 bases identical to TRBD1. In germline, CDR1 is MNHNS, CDR2 SASEGT. The CDR3 runs 15 residues. The CDR3 region has the DNA TGTGTCAGCAGTGGGACAGGGGGTATGTACAATGAGCAGTTCTTC. Translation: CVSSGTGGMYNEQFF.

Notes on this clonotype: An end of the junction does not agree with germline; a read error may underlie this. Here the CDR3 reads CASSFLGDEHYF. The CDR3 DNA follows: TGTGCCAGCAGCTTTCTTGGGGACGAGCACTATTTC. This chain links TRBV7-9 with TRBJ2-7; D assignment may be TRBD1 or TRBD2 (5 bases each). There are 12 residues in the CDR3. Germline CDR1 reads SEHNR; CDR2 reads FQNEAQ (reference sequence). Using reference TRBV7-9 and TRBJ2-7 for the parts outside the CDR3, the full variable domain is DTGVSQNPRHKITKRGQNVTFRCDPISEHNRLYWYRQTLGQGPEFLTYFQNEAQLEKSRLLSDRFSAERPKGSFSTLEIQRTEQGDSAMYLCASSFLGDEHYFGPGTRLTVT.

To note about this clonotype: A read error may explain this, as a much larger clone is one base away. The CDR3 bases are TGTGCCAGCACGGTGGGGACAGGGGGCGTCAATGAGCAGTTCTTC. This gives the protein CASTVGTGGVNEQFF. This chain connects TRBV11-2 to TRBJ2-1, with 12 bases lining up with TRBD1. The CDR3 extends over 15 amino acids. The V segment lost 7 bases and the J segment 6 bases; nucleotides outside the gene matches: 7. Germline V gene lookup returns CDR1 SGHAT and CDR2 FQNNGV.

A remark on this clonotype: This sequence may be a read error, since a much larger clone differs from it by one base. J is TRBJ2-1 and V is TRBV5-5; 7 nucleotides match TRBD2. The CDR3 spans 15 residues. Germline V gives CDR1 SGHKS, CDR2 YYEKEE (reference sequence). As DNA, the CDR3 is TGTGCCATCAGCCCATCGAGCGGGATCTACAATGAGCAGTTCTTC. This encodes CAISPSSGIYNEQFF.

As to this clonotype: One junction end disagrees with the germline gene, perhaps due to a read error. The J gene is TRBJ2-3, the V gene TRBV24-1, with D possibly being TRBD1 (5 bases). Germline V gene data show CDR1 as KGHDR and CDR2 as SFDVKD. The CDR3 is made up of 13 amino acids. The CDR3 DNA reads as TGTGCCACCAGTGATCTTTACACAGGTACGCAGTATTTT. Amino acids: CATSDLYTGTQYF.

With regard to this clonotype: A read error may account for a junction end that differs from germline. The V and J genes are TRBV5-1 and TRBJ2-3; unclear D gene. Per the germline V gene, CDR1 is SGHRS and CDR2 is YFSETQ. The CDR3 sequence is 14 residues long. CDR3 amino acids: CASSLGMHTDRQYF. CDR3 DNA: TGCGCCAGCAGCTTGGGGATGCACACAGATAGGCAGTATTTT.

For this clonotype: This could be a read error, since a much larger clone is one nucleotide away. The chain couples TRBV6-2 or TRBV6-3 to TRBJ1-1; no clear D. Germline V gives CDR1 MNHEY, CDR2 SVGEGT. This CDR3 is built from 13 residues. V was shortened by 5 bases and J by 5 bases, with 12 bases between the two germline ends. CDR3 sequence reads: CASSPPLRTEAFF. DNA of the CDR3: TGTGCCAGCAGTCCCCCCCTTCGTACTGAAGCTTTCTTT.

A remark on this clonotype: One end of the junction is discordant with germline, which a read error may explain. The chain has TRBV12-3 or TRBV12-4 and TRBJ1-6; a weak D match, TRBD1 (5 bases). The CDR3 sequence is 13 residues long. The CDR3 coding sequence is TGTGTCAGCACATTGGGGGGGAATTCACCCCTCCACTTT. Translated: CVSTLGGNSPLHF.

Comments on this clonotype: A read error may explain this, as a much larger clone is one base away. The chain carries TRBV11-2 and TRBJ2-6; possible D gene TRBD1, 5 bases. The CDR3 has 14 residues. Germline V lookup: CDR1 SGHAT, CDR2 FQNNGV. The CDR3 sequence: CASSFYSGANLLTF. CDR3 DNA: TGTGCCAGCAGCTTCTACTCTGGGGCCAACCTCCTGACTTTC.

Points on this clonotype: The junction and the germline gene differ at one end; a read error may be behind it. The chain recombines TRBV11-1 with TRBJ2-5, with a weak D call TRBD2 (5 bases). The CDR3 extends over 14 amino acids. Germline CDR1 reads SGHAT; CDR2 reads FQDESV (reference sequence). In DNA, the CDR3 is TGTGCCAGCAGTGGACGGGTGGAGGTGGAGGCCCAGTACTTT. Amino acid sequence: CASSGRVEVEAQYF. The complete variable domain, with remaining parts taken from reference TRBV11-1 and TRBJ2-5, reads EAEVAQSPRYKITEKSQAVAFWCDPISGHATLYWYRQILGQGPELLVQFQDESVVDDSQLPKDRFSAERLKGVDSTLKIQPAELGDSAMYLCASSGRVEVEAQYFGPGTRLLVL.

In this sample, this clonotype turned up once. This chain joins TRBV7-3 and TRBJ2-3; TRBD2 aligns across 15 bases. V shed 9 bases, J shed 7 bases, and the junction held 14 bases outside the gene matches. CDR1 is SGHTA, CDR2 FQGTGA, per germline. The CDR3 runs 17 residues. The chain's CDR3 is CASGSIPGLAGGNTQYF. In DNA, the CDR3 is TGTGCCAGTGGCTCCATTCCGGGACTAGCGGGAGGAAATACGCAGTATTTT.

A note on this clonotype: A much larger clone sits a single nucleotide away, making a read error possible. This sequence joins TRBV6-1 and TRBJ2-1; 7 positions match TRBD1. The CDR3 runs 15 residues. The germline CDR1 and CDR2 sequences are MNHNS and SASEGT. CDR3 sequence (DNA): TGTGCCAGCAGCGTGACAGGGAGCTCTTGCAATAAGCAGTTCTTC. Encoded protein: CASSVTGSSCNKQFF.

With regard to this clonotype: An end of the junction does not agree with germline; a read error may underlie this. The chain couples TRBV2 to TRBJ2-7; D perhaps matches TRBD1 (6 bases). The germline CDR1 and CDR2 sequences are SNHLY and FYNNEI. The CDR3 runs 14 residues. The CDR3, as DNA: TGTCCCAGCAGTGAACAGGGCCCCTCCTACGAGCAGTACTTC. Protein: CPSSEQGPSYEQYF.

This clonotype was recorded a few times. Sequence at one end of the junction differs from germline and may be a read error. The chain carries TRBV4-1 and TRBJ2-7; 10 bases align to TRBD2. The germline gives CDR1 MGHRA, CDR2 YSYEKL. The CDR3 covers 18 residues. CDR3 nucleotide sequence: TGCGCCAGCAGCCCGAATTCGTCCGGGACTAGCGTACCCTACGAGCAATACTTC. Its translation is CASSPNSSGTSVPYEQYF.